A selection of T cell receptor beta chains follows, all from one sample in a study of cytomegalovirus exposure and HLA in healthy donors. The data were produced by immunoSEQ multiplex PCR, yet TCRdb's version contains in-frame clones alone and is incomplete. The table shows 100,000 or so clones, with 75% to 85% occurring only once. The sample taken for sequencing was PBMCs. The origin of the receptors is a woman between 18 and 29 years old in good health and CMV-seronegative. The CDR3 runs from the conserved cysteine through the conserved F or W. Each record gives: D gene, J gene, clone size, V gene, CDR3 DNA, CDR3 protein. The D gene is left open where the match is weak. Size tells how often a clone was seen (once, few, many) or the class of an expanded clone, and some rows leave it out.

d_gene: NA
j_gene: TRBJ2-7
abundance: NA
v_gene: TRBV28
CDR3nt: TGTGCCAGCAGCCCAGGCGGGGAGAGAGCCGAGCAGTACTTC
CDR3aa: CASSPGGERAEQYF

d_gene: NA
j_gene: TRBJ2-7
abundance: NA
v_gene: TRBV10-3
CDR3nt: TGTGCCATCAGTCTCGGGAGCGGCTCCTACGAGCAGTACTTC
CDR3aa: CAISLGSGSYEQYF

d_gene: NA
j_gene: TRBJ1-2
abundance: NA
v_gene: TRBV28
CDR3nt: TGTGCCAGCGGAACCGGGGGCTACACCTTC
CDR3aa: CASGTGGYTF

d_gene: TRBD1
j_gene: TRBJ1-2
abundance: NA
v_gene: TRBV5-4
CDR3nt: TGTGCCAGCAGCTGGGGACAGGGGGCAAATGGCTACACCTTC
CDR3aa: CASSWGQGANGYTF

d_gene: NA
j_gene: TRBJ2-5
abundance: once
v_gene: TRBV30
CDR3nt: TGTGCCTGCCAGGGAAAGGGCGGAGAGACCCAGTACTTC
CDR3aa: CACQGKGGETQYF

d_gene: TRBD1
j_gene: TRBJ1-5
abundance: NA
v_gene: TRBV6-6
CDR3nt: TGTGCCAGCAGCCAAGGGGGCTCTTCCGGGCAGCCCCAGCATTTT
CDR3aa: CASSQGGSSGQPQHF

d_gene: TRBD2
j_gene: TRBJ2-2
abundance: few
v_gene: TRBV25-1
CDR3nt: TGTGCCAGCAGCCGGACTAGTCGTGGCAGCGGGGAGCTGTTTTTT
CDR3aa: CASSRTSRGSGELFF

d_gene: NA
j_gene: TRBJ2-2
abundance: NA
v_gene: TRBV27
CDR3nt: TGTGCCAGCAGTTTCGCTAGCGCAACCTCGGACAACGCGAACACCGGGGAGCTGTTTTTT
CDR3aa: CASSFASATSDNANTGELFF

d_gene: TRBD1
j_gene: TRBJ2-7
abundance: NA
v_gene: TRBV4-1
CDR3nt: TGCGCCAGCAGCCAAGAGAGGGACAGCAACTACGAGCAGTACTTC
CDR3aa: CASSQERDSNYEQYF

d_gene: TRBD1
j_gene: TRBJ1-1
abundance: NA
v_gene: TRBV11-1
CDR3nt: TGTGCCAGCAGCTTAGTAGAGACAGGGGGCACTGAAGCTTTCTTT
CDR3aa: CASSLVETGGTEAFF

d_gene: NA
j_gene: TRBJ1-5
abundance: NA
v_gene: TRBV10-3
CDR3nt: TGTGCCATCAGTGAGTCATCAGGGGATCAGCCCCAGCATTTT
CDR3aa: CAISESSGDQPQHF

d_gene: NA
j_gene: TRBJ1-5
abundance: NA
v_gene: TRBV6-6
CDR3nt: TGTGCCAGCAGTTACTCGACCCGGGTGGATCAGCCCCAGCATTTT
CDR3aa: CASSYSTRVDQPQHF

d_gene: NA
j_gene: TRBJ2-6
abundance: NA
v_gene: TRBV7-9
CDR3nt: TGTTCCAGCAGCCCCGTTTTCTCTGGGGCCAACGTCCTGACTTTC
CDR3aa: CSSSPVFSGANVLTF

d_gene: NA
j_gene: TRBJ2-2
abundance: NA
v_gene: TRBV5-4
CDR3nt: TGTGCCAGCAGCTTGGCCCGGGCGGGCGGGGAGCTGTTTTTT
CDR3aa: CASSLARAGGELFF

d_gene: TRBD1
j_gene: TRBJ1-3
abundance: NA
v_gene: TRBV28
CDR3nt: TGTGCCAGCAGTTTTGACAGGGCTGGAAACACCATATATTTT
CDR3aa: CASSFDRAGNTIYF

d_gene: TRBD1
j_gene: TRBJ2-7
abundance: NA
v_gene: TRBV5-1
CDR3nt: TGCGCCAGCAGCGATCTCAGGGGGTTGTACGAGCAGTACTTC
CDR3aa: CASSDLRGLYEQYF

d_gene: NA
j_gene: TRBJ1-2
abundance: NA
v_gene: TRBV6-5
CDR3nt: TGTGCCAGCAGTTACTCGGGGGGTATCGGCTATGGCTACACCTTC
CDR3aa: CASSYSGGIGYGYTF

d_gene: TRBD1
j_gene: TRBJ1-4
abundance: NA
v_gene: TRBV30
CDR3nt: TGTGCCTGGAGTGTACTAGGGACAGGGGTTGAAAAACTGTTTTTT
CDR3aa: CAWSVLGTGVEKLFF

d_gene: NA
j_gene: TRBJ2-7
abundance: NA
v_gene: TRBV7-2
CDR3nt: TGTGCCAGCAGCCCGCGACAGGTTAGCTCCTACGAGCAGTACTTC
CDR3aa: CASSPRQVSSYEQYF

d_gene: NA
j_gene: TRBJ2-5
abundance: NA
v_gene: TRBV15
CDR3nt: TGTGCCACCACCAGAGTACGGAGAGAGACCCAGTACTTC
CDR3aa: CATTRVRRETQYF

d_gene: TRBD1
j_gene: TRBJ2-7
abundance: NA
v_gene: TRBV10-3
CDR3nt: TGTGCCATCAGTGATGTCGGGACAGGAGCCACCTACGAGCAGTACTTC
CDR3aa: CAISDVGTGATYEQYF

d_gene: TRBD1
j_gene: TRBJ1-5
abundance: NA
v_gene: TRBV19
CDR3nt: TGTGCCAGTAGTCCGCTCGGGGACAGGGTAAATCAACCTTACTATAGCAATCAGCCCCAGCATTTT
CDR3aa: CASSPLGDRVNQPYYSNQPQHF

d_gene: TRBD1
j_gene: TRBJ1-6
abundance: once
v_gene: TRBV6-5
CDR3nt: TGTGCCAGCAGTCTTGAGGACAGGGGTAATTCACCCCTCCACTTT
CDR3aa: CASSLEDRGNSPLHF

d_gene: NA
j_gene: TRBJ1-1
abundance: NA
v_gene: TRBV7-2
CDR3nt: TGTGCCAGCAGCTTAGCCCGTGGGGGAGGCCCCAGAGAAGCTTTCTTT
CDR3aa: CASSLARGGGPREAFF

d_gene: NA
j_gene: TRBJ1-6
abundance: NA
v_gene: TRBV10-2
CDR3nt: TGCGCCAGCAGTGAGGGGGCGGGAAATTCACCCCTCCACTTT
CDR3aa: CASSEGAGNSPLHF

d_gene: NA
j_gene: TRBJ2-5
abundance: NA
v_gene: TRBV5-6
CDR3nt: TGTGCCAGCAGCTTGAGAACTGGGCTACAAGAGACCCAGTACTTC
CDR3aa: CASSLRTGLQETQYF

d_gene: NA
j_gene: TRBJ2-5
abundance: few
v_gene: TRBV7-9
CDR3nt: TGTGCCAGCAGCCAGACGAACAGGGACCGGGAGACCCAGTACTTC
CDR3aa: CASSQTNRDRETQYF

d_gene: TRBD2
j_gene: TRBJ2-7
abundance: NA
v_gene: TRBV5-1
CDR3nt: TGCGCCAGCAGCCCCCAACTAGCGGGGTCCTCCGAGCAGTACTTC
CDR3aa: CASSPQLAGSSEQYF

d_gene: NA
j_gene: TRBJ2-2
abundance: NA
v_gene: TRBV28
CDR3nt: TGTGCCAGCAGCACCTACCAATATCAGGGAACCGGGGAGCTGTTTTTT
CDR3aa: CASSTYQYQGTGELFF

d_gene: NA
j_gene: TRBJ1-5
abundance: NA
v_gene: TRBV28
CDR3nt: TGTGCCAGCAGTAGAACGGGGAGAGGTCACAATCAGCCCCAGCATTTT
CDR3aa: CASSRTGRGHNQPQHF

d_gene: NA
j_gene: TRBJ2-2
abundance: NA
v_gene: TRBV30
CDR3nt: TGTGCCTGGACCTCCCCCCACAGGGTAACCGGGGAGCTGTTTTTT
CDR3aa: CAWTSPHRVTGELFF

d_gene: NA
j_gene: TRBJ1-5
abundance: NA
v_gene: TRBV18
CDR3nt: TGTGCCAGCTCACCACCGGGCCGGTATCAGCCCCAGCATTTT
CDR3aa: CASSPPGRYQPQHF

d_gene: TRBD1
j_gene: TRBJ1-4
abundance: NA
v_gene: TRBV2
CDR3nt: TGTGCCAGCAGTGCGTGGGACAGGGGGGCGGCTAATGAAAAACTGTTTTTT
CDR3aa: CASSAWDRGAANEKLFF

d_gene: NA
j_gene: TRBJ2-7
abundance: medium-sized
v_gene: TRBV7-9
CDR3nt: TGTTCCAGCAGCTTTTCGGGGTACGAGCAGTACTTC
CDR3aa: CSSSFSGYEQYF

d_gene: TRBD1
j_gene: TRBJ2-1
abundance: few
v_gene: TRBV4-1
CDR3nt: TGCGCCAGCAGCCAGGCGAACGGACAGGGTTCCTACAATGAGCAGTTCTTC
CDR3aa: CASSQANGQGSYNEQFF

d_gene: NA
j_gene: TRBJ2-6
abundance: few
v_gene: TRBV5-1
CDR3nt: TGCGCCAGCAGTCCGTCTGGAGGCCCTTCTGGGGCCAACGTCCTGACTTTC
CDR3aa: CASSPSGGPSGANVLTF

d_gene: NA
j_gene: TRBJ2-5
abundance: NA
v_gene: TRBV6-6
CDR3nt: TGTGCCAGCAGCCAAAGCAGGCAGACACAAGAGACCCAGTACTTC
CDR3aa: CASSQSRQTQETQYF

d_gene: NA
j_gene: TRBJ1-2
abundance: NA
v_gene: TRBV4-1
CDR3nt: TGCGCCAGCAGCCAAGGTCAACCCCGTAGTGCGGGTTCCCGGGTGAGCGGCTACACCTTC
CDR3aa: CASSQGQPRSAGSRVSGYTF

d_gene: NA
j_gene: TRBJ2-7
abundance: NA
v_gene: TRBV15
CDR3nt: TGTGCCACCAGCAGAGATCGGGCTAGCTCTGCCTACGAGCAGTACTTC
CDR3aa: CATSRDRASSAYEQYF

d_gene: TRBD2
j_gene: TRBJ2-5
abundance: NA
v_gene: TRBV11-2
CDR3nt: TGTGCCACCCGGTTGCGGGAGGGCCACGAGACCCAGTACTTC
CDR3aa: CATRLREGHETQYF

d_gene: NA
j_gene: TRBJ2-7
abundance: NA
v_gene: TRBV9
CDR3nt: TGTGCCAGCAGCGTAGCAGGGGCGGGTCATCTCTACGAGCAGTACTTC
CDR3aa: CASSVAGAGHLYEQYF

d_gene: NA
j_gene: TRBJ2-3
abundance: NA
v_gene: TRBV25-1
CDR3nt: TGTGCCAGCAGTGTACAGGGCACAGATACGCAGTATTTT
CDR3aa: CASSVQGTDTQYF

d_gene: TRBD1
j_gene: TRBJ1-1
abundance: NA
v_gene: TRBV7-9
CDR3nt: TGTTCCAGCAGCATAGACAGGGGTGGTACTGAAGCTTTCTTT
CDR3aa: CSSSIDRGGTEAFF

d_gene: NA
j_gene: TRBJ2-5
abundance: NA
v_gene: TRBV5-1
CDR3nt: TGCGCCAGCAGCTTGCCTGGGGAGGAGACCCAGTACTTC
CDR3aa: CASSLPGEETQYF

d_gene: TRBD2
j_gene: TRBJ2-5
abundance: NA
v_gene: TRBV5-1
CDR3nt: TGCGCCAGCAGCTTGGTTCCTAGCGGGGGGTCGGAGACCCAGTACTTC
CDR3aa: CASSLVPSGGSETQYF

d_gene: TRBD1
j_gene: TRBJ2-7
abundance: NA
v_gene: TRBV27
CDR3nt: TGTGCCAGCAGTTCCAAGACAGGGTTCTCCTACGAGCAGTACTTC
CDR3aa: CASSSKTGFSYEQYF

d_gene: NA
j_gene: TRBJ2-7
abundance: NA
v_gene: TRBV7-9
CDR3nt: TGTTCCAGCAGAATAGGAGGTTCCTACGAGCAGTACTTC
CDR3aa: CSSRIGGSYEQYF

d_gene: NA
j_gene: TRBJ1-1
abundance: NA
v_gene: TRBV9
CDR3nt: TGTGCCAGCAGCTTGGACAGAGCTTCGCAAGCTTTCTTT
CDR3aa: CASSLDRASQAFF

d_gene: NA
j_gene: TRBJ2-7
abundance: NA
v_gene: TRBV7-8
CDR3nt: TGTGCCAGCAGCTTAGGTCGGGAGCGATCCTACGAGCAGTACTTC
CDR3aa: CASSLGRERSYEQYF

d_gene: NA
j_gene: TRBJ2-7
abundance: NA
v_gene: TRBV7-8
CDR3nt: TGTGCCAGCAGCTTAGAAGCAGGAACCTACGAGCAGTACTTC
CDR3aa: CASSLEAGTYEQYF

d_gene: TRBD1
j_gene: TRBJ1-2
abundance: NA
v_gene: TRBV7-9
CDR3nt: TGTGCCAGCAGCGGACAGGGAAATGGCTACACCTTC
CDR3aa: CASSGQGNGYTF

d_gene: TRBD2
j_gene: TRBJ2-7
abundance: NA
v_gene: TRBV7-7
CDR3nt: TGTGCTAGCAGCTTAGGACTAGCGGGAGAAAAGCAGTACTTC
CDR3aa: CASSLGLAGEKQYF

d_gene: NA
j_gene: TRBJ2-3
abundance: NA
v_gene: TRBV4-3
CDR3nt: TGCGCCAGCAGCCACGACAGTCTCTCAGATACGCAGTATTTT
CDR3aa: CASSHDSLSDTQYF

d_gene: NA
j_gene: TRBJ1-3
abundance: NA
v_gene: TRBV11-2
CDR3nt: TGTGCCAGCAGCTCCGGCGGGGACTCTGGAAACACCATATATTTT
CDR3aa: CASSSGGDSGNTIYF

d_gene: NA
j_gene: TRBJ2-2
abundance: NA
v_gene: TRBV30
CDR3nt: TGTGCCTCCCGAAGGAGTAGGCACAACACCGGGGAGCTGTTTTTT
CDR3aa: CASRRSRHNTGELFF

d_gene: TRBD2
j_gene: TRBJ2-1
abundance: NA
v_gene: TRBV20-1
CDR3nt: TGCAGTGCTAGTGAGGAGCGGGGGGGATTCTTC
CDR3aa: CSASEERGGFF

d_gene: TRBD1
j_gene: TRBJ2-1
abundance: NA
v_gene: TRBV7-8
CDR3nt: TGTGCCAGCAGCTTAAGCTGGACAGGCCCCTACAATGAGCAGTTCTTC
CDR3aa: CASSLSWTGPYNEQFF

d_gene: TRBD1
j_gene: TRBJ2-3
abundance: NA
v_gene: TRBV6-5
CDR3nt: TGTGCCAGCAGTCCCACAGGGGCCTTCCTGGATACGCAGTATTTT
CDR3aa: CASSPTGAFLDTQYF

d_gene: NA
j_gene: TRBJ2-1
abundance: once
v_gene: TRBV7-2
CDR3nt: TGTGCCAGCAGCATCCCGACTAAGTCTGGCTTTTTCGGTGAGCAGTTCTTC
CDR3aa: CASSIPTKSGFFGEQFF